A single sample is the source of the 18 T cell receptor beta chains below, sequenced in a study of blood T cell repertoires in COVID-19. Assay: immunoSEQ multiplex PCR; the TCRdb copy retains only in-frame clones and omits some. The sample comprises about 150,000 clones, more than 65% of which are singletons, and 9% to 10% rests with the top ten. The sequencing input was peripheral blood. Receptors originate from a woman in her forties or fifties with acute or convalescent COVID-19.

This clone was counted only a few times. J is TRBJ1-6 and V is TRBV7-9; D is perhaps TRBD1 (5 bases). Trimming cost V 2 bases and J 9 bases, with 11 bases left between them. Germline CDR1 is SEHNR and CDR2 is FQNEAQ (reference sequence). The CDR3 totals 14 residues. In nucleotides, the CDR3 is TGTGCCAGCAGCTTACGCCAGGGAGGTTCACCCCTCCACTTT. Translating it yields CASSLRQGGSPLHF.

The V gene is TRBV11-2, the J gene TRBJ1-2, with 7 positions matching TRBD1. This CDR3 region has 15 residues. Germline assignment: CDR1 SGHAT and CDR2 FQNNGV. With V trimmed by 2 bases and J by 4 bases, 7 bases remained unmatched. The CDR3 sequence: CASSLRSAGGYGYTF. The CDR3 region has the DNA TGTGCCAGCAGCTTAAGGTCCGCAGGGGGCTATGGCTACACCTTC.

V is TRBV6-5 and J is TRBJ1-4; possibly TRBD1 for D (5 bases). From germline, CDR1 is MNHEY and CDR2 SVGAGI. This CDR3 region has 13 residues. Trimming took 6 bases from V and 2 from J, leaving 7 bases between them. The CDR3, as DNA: TGTGCCAGCAGGGGGGGGACTAATGAAAAACTGTTTTTT. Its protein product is CASRGGTNEKLFF.

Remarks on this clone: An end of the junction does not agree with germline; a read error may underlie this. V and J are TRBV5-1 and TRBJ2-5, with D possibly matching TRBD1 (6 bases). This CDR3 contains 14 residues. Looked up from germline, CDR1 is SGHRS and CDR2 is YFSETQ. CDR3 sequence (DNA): TGCGCCAGCAGCTTACAGGGCAGTGGAGAGGCCCAGTACTTC. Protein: CASSLQGSGEAQYF.

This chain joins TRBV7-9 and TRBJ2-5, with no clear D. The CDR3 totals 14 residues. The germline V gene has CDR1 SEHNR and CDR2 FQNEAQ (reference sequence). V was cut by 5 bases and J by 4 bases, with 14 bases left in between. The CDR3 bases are TGTGCCAGCAGCCCCCTAGGCCCCGGAGAGACCCAGTACTTC. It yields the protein CASSPLGPGETQYF.

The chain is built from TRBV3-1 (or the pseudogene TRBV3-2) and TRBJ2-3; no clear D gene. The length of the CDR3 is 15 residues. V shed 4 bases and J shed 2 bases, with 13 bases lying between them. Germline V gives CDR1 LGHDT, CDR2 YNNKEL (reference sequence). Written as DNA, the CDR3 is TGTGCCAGCAGCCCCTCAAGTTCTACCACAGATACGCAGTATTTT. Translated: CASSPSSSTTDTQYF.

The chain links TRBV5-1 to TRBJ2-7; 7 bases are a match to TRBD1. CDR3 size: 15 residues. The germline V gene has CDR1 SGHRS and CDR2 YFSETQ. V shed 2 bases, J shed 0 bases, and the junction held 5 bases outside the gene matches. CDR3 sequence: CASSLRDSNSYEQYF. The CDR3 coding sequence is TGCGCCAGCAGCTTACGGGACAGTAACTCCTACGAGCAGTACTTC.

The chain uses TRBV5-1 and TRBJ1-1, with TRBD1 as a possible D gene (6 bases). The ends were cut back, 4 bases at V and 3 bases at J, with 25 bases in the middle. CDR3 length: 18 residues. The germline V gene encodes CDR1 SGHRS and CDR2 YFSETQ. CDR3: CASSRLGGRIGEDTEAFF. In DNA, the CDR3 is TGCGCCAGCAGCAGATTGGGGGGGCGCATCGGGGAGGACACTGAAGCTTTCTTT.

The CDR3 DNA follows: TGTGCCAGCAGACTAGTCGGCTCCTACAATGAGCAGTTCTTC. It is translated as CASRLVGSYNEQFF. This chain links TRBV6-5 with TRBJ2-1; D is perhaps TRBD2 (5 bases). Germline CDR1 MNHEY, CDR2 SVGAGI. The CDR3 has 14 residues. Between the trimmed V and J ends, which lost 6 bases and 0 bases, there was a span of 9 bases.

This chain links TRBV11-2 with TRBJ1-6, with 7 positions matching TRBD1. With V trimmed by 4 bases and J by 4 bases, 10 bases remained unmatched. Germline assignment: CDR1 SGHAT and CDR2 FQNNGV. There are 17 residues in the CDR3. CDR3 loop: CASSSGQGQSYNSPLHF. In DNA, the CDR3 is TGTGCCAGCAGCTCCGGCCAGGGACAGTCTTATAATTCACCCCTCCACTTT.

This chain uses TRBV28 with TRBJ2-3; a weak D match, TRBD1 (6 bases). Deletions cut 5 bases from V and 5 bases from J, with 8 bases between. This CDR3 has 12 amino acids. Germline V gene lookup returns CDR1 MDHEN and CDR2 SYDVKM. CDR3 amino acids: CASSQGQDTQYF. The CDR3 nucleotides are TGTGCCAGCAGTCAGGGACAAGATACGCAGTATTTT.

The CDR3 here is CASTPNSLAGANVLTF. In DNA, the CDR3 is TGTGCCAGCACTCCAAACTCACTGGCTGGGGCCAACGTCCTGACTTTC. The rearrangement joins TRBV28 to TRBJ2-6; D is unclear. The CDR3 is 16 amino acids. Trimming removed 7 bases at V and 2 bases at J, with 15 bases between. From germline, CDR1 is MDHEN and CDR2 SYDVKM.

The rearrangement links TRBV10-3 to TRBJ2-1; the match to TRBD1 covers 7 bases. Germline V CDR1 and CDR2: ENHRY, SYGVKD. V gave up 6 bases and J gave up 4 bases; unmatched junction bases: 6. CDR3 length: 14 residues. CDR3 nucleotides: TGTGCCATCAGCGGAGGACAGGAGTACAATGAGCAGTTCTTC. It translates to CAISGGQEYNEQFF.

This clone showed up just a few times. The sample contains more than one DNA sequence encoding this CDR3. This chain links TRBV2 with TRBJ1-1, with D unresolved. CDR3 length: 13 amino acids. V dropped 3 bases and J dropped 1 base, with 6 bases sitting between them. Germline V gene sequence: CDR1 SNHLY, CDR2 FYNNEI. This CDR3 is CASSEAGNTEAFF. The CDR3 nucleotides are TGTGCCAGCAGTGAGGCGGGGAACACTGAAGCTTTCTTT.

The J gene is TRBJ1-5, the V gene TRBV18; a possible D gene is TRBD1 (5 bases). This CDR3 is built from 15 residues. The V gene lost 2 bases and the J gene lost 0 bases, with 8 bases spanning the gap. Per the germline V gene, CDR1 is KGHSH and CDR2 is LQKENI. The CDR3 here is CASSPVQGSNQPQHF. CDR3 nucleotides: TGTGCCAGCTCACCAGTCCAGGGTAGCAATCAGCCCCAGCATTTT.

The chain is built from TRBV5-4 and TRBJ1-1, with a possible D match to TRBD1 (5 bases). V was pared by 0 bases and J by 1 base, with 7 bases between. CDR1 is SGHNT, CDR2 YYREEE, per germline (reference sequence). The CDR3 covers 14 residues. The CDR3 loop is CASSLEGANTEAFF. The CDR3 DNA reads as TGTGCCAGCAGCTTGGAAGGGGCGAACACTGAAGCTTTCTTT.

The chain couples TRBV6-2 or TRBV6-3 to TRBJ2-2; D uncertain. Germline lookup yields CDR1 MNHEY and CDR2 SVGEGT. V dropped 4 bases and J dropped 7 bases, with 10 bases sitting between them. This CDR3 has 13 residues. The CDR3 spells CASSSHMHGELFF. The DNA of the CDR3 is TGTGCCAGCAGTTCTCACATGCACGGGGAGCTGTTTTTT.

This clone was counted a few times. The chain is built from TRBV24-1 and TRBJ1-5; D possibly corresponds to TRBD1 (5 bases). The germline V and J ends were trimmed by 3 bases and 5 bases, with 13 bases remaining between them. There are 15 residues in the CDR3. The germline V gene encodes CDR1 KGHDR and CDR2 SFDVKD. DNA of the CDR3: TGTGCCACCAGTGATGCCCAGGGATCGCATCAGCCCCAGCATTTT. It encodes CATSDAQGSHQPQHF.